Presented here are 21 T cell receptor beta chains from one specimen sequenced in a study of Ad26.COV2.S vaccination and SARS-CoV-2 variants. Sequencing was performed with immunoSEQ multiplex PCR; in TCRdb, only in-frame clones are kept and a portion is missing. The sample has nearly 95,000 clones; 82% are singletons. The starting material was peripheral blood, obtained after recovery from COVID-19. These receptor sequences come from a human donor who had recovered from COVID-19.

V is TRBV28 and J is TRBJ2-7, with D uncertain. Looked up from germline, CDR1 is MDHEN and CDR2 is SYDVKM. Trimming shortened V by 4 bases and J by 4 bases, and 17 bases separated the two germline ends. The CDR3 is made up of 15 amino acids. CDR3 protein: CASSSPPQTQYEQYF. CDR3 in DNA: TGTGCCAGCAGTTCCCCACCACAGACACAGTACGAGCAGTACTTC.

The CDR3 nucleotides are TGTGCCAGCAGCCGGGCCGACCCCACAGATACGCAGTATTTT. Encoded protein: CASSRADPTDTQYF. The chain carries TRBV5-5 and TRBJ2-3; D not certain. This CDR3 has 14 residues. The V gene lost 4 bases and the J gene lost 2 bases, with 11 bases spanning the gap. Germline-derived CDR1 and CDR2 are SGHKS and YYEKEE (reference sequence).

V is TRBV10-1 and J is TRBJ2-2; 7 bases fit TRBD1. The germline CDR1 and CDR2 sequences are WNHNN and SYGVQD (reference sequence). The CDR3 has 12 residues. Trimming cost V 6 bases and J 5 bases; bases outside gene matches: 0. CDR3 in amino acids: CASRQGTGELFF. In DNA, the CDR3 is TGCGCCAGCAGACAGGGGACCGGGGAGCTGTTTTTT.

The chain uses TRBV12-3 or TRBV12-4 and TRBJ2-5; D is ambiguous. The V and J ends lost 6 bases and 2 bases respectively, with 4 bases between them. CDR3 length: 11 amino acids. CDR3 protein: CASSLQETQYF. The CDR3 DNA reads TGTGCCAGCAGCCTTCAAGAGACCCAGTACTTC.

This clone was counted a single time. The chain uses TRBV19 and TRBJ2-2, with 9 nucleotides matching TRBD1. Losses at the gene ends were 1 base for V and 8 bases for J; bases not matched to a gene: 8. The germline V gene has CDR1 LNHDA and CDR2 SQIVND (reference sequence). The CDR3 has 16 amino acids. CDR3 in DNA: TGTGCCAGTAGTATAGTAGGGGGACAGGGTTTAGGGGAGCTGTTTTTT. This sequence encodes CASSIVGGQGLGELFF.

This clone is medium-sized. This sequence joins TRBV6-2 or TRBV6-3 and TRBJ1-5; TRBD1 matches at 8 bases. This CDR3 contains 18 residues. In germline, CDR1 is MNHEY, CDR2 SVGEGT. The ends lost 5 bases at V and 2 bases at J; junction bases unmatched: 14. CDR3: CASSPGTGVYAGNQPQHF. As DNA, the CDR3 is TGTGCCAGCAGTCCCGGGACAGGAGTCTATGCAGGCAATCAGCCCCAGCATTTT.

V usage is TRBV19 and J usage is TRBJ2-7, with TRBD2 as a possible D gene (6 bases). Between the trimmed V and J ends, which lost 0 bases and 2 bases, there was a span of 11 bases. CDR3 length: 15 amino acids. Per the germline V gene, CDR1 is LNHDA and CDR2 is SQIVND (reference sequence). The CDR3 bases are TGTGCCAGTAGTATAGATGGATGGACTACCTACGAGCAGTACTTC. Translation gives CASSIDGWTTYEQYF.

The chain employs TRBV7-2 and TRBJ2-1; 12 bases agree with TRBD2. V trimming: 3 bases; J trimming: 5 bases; junction bases outside the gene matches: 14. CDR3 length: 19 amino acids. CDR1 and CDR2 (germline): SGHTA, FQGNSA. CDR3 DNA: TGTGCCAGCAGCTTTCGGCAGGGGCAGACTAGCGGGAGACACAATGAGCAGTTCTTC. Amino acid sequence: CASSFRQGQTSGRHNEQFF.

The chain uses TRBV6-5 and TRBJ2-3, with D possibly TRBD2 on 5 matching bases. The CDR3 runs to 14 residues. V dropped 7 bases and J dropped 0 bases, with 11 bases sitting between them. Germline V CDR1 and CDR2: MNHEY, SVGAGI. The CDR3 loop is CASTQRSSTDTQYF. The DNA for the CDR3 is TGTGCCAGCACCCAGCGGTCTAGCACAGATACGCAGTATTTT.

The chain joins TRBV28 to TRBJ1-1, with 10 bases matching TRBD1. The V segment lost 10 bases and the J segment 0 bases; nucleotides outside the gene matches: 11. The CDR3 runs to 16 residues. CDR1 is MDHEN, CDR2 SYDVKM, per germline. CDR3 amino acids: CATYRTGGIMNTEAFF. Here the CDR3 DNA reads TGTGCCACTTACCGGACAGGGGGTATCATGAACACTGAAGCTTTCTTT.

This clone turned up a few times. The V and J genes are TRBV4-1 and TRBJ2-2; D may match TRBD1 or TRBD2 (5 bases each). Trimming cost V 0 bases and J 5 bases, with 16 bases left between them. This CDR3 comprises 17 residues. CDR1 MGHRA and CDR2 YSYEKL come from the germline V gene. The CDR3 DNA reads TGCGCCAGCAGCCAAGACGCCCCCGGGACGTGGACCGGGGAGCTGTTTTTT. Protein product: CASSQDAPGTWTGELFF.

This clone was seen a handful of times. The rearrangement links TRBV3-1 (or the pseudogene TRBV3-2) to TRBJ1-5; TRBD1 matches 9 bases. The CDR3 has 16 amino acids. Germline V lookup: CDR1 LGHDT, CDR2 YNNKEL (reference sequence). The V gene end was trimmed by 3 bases and the J gene end by 8 bases; junction bases not matched to a gene: 11. The CDR3 DNA reads as TGTGCCAGCAGCCAGGCCGGGACAGGGACGGGCAAGCCCCAGCATTTT. The encoded protein is CASSQAGTGTGKPQHF.

The J gene is TRBJ2-7, the V gene TRBV2; D may be TRBD2 (5 bases). Per the germline V gene, CDR1 is SNHLY and CDR2 is FYNNEI. Trimming left V 6 bases short and J 3 bases short, with 9 bases between. The CDR3 is 12 amino acids. Here the CDR3 DNA reads TGTGCCAGCAGCACTAGTCTCTACGAGCAGTACTTC. Translation gives CASSTSLYEQYF.

This sequence joins TRBV12-3 or TRBV12-4 and TRBJ1-6, with TRBD1 matching 8 bases. The CDR3 spans 13 residues. The junction had 4 bases not matched to a gene; V was cut back by 6 bases and J by 9 bases. As DNA, the CDR3 is TGTGCCAGCAGGCCGACAGGGGCTTCACCCCTCCACTTT. This gives the protein CASRPTGASPLHF.

The genes are TRBV7-9 and TRBJ1-1; the D is unclear. Germline-derived CDR1 and CDR2 are SEHNR and FQNEAQ (reference sequence). This CDR3 comprises 15 residues. V was shortened by 5 bases and J by 1 base, with 14 bases between the two germline ends. The CDR3 region is CASSVVRTGNTEAFF. CDR3 DNA: TGTGCCAGCAGCGTCGTACGGACGGGGAACACTGAAGCTTTCTTT. Using reference TRBV7-9 and TRBJ1-1 for the parts outside the CDR3, the full variable domain is DTGVSQNPRHKITKRGQNVTFRCDPISEHNRLYWYRQTLGQGPEFLTYFQNEAQLEKSRLLSDRFSAERPKGSFSTLEIQRTEQGDSAMYLCASSVVRTGNTEAFFGQGTRLTVV.

The chain carries TRBV5-1 and TRBJ2-5, with D unclear. Trimming removed 3 bases from V and 0 bases from J, with 3 bases in between. This CDR3 comprises 12 residues. CDR1 SGHRS and CDR2 YFSETQ come from the germline V gene. The CDR3 loop reads CASSWDQETQYF. The DNA of the CDR3 is TGCGCCAGCAGCTGGGACCAAGAGACCCAGTACTTC.

The gene calls are TRBV11-2 and TRBJ2-3; possibly TRBD1 or TRBD2 for D (5 bases each). The length of the CDR3 is 15 residues. Trimming stripped 3 bases from V and 4 bases from J, with 14 bases between. Per the germline V gene, CDR1 is SGHAT and CDR2 is FQNNGV. The CDR3 here is CASSLAGRSADTQYF. CDR3 sequence (DNA): TGTGCCAGCAGCTTGGCAGGGCGTAGCGCAGATACGCAGTATTTT.

The rearrangement links TRBV6-2 or TRBV6-3 to TRBJ2-4, with 8 bases lining up with TRBD1. Germline V CDR1 and CDR2: MNHEY, SVGEGT. Unmatched junction bases numbered 21, after V lost 5 bases and J lost 9 bases. This CDR3 spans 18 amino acids. The CDR3 DNA reads TGTGCCAGCAGTGCTCTATTCCCCCAGGGGGCGCACCCCAGCATTCAGTACTTC. Protein product: CASSALFPQGAHPSIQYF.

V usage is TRBV12-5 and J usage is TRBJ2-1, with 7 bases lining up with TRBD1. The CDR3 totals 15 residues. J was trimmed by 0 bases and V by 5 bases; bases with no gene match: 4. The germline V gene has CDR1 LGHNT and CDR2 FRNRAP. The CDR3 DNA is TGTGCTAGTGGTGAGGGACAGTCCTCCTACAATGAGCAGTTCTTC. It is translated as CASGEGQSSYNEQFF.

The genes are TRBV15 and TRBJ1-1; 7 positions agree with TRBD1. This CDR3 is built from 13 residues. Germline-derived CDR1 and CDR2 are LNHNV and YYDKDF (reference sequence). With 8 bases clipped from V and 9 bases from J, the junction kept 12 bases outside the gene matches. CDR3 sequence: CATQNRGEQKAFF. Written as DNA, the CDR3 is TGTGCCACCCAAAACAGGGGCGAACAAAAAGCTTTCTTT.

This chain uses TRBV5-5 with TRBJ1-6; the match to TRBD1 covers 7 bases. CDR1 and CDR2 from the germline V gene are SGHKS and YYEKEE (reference sequence). This CDR3 region has 16 residues. V shed 3 bases and J 5 bases; nucleotides not matched to a gene: 8. CDR3 sequence reads: CASSWAGTDHNSPLHF. In nucleotides, the CDR3 is TGTGCCAGCAGCTGGGCCGGGACAGATCATAATTCACCCCTCCACTTT.